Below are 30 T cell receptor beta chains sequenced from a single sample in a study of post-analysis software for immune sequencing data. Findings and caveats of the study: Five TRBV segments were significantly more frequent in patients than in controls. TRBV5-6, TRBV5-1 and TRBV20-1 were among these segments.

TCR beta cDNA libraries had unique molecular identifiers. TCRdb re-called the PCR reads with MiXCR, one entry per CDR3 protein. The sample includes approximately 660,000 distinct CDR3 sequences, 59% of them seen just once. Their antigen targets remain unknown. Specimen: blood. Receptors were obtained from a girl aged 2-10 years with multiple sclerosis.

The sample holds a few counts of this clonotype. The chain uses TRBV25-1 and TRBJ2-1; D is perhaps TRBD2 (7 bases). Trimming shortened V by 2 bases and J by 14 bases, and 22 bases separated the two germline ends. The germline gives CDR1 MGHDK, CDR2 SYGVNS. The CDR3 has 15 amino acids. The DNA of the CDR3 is TGTGCCAGCAGTGAAATTGGGGGAGGGGGGCCCCGGGAGTTCTTC. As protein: CASSEIGGGGPREFF.

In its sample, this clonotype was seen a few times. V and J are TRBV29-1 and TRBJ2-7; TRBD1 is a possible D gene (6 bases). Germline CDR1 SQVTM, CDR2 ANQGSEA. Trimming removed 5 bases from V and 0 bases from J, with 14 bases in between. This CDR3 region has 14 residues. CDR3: CSVTYRASSYEQYF. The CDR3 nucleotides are TGCAGCGTTACCTACAGGGCAAGCTCCTACGAGCAGTACTTC.

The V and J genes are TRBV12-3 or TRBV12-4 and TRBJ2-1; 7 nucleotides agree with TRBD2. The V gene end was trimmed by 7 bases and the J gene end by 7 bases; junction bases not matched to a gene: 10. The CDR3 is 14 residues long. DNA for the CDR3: TGTGCCAGCATACGCTCCGGGACTACGAATGAGCAGTTCTTC. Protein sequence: CASIRSGTTNEQFF.

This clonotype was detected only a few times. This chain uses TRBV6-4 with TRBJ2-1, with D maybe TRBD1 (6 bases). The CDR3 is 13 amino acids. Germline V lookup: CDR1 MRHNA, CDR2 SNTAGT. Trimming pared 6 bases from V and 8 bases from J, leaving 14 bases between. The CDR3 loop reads CASRNNNRDEQFF. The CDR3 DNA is TGTGCCAGCAGAAACAACAACAGGGATGAGCAGTTCTTC.

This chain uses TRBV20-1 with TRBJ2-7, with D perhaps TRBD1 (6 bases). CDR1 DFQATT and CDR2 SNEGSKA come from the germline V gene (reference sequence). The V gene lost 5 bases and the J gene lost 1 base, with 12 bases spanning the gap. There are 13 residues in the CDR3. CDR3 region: CSASQDSSYEQYF. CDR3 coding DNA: TGCAGTGCTTCTCAGGACAGTTCCTACGAGCAGTACTTC.

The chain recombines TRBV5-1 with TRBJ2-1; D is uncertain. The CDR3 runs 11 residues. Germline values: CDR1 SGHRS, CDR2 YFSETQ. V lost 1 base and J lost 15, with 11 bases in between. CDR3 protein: CASSLSGTRFF. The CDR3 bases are TGCGCCAGCAGCTTGAGTGGAACCCGGTTCTTC.

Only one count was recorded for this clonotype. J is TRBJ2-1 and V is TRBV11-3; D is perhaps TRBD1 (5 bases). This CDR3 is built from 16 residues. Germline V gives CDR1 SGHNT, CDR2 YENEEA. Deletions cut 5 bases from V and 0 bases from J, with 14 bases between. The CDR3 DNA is TGTGCCAGCAGCCCTTATACAGGCAGCTCCTACAATGAGCAGTTCTTC. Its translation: CASSPYTGSSYNEQFF.

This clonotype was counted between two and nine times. CDR3 sequence: CASSRTGNEQFF. As DNA, the CDR3 is TGTGCCAGCTCCCGGACAGGGAATGAGCAGTTCTTC. V is TRBV12-3 or TRBV12-4 and J is TRBJ2-1; TRBD1 matches 8 bases. The CDR3 runs 12 residues. The J segment lost 7 bases and the V segment lost 8 bases, leaving 4 bases of the junction unmatched.

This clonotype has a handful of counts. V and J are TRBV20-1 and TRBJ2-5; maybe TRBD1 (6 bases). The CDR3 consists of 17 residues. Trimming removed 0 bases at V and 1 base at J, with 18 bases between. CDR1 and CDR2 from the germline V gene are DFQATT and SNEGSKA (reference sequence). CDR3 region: CSARDRVGRTVQETQYF. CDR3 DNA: TGCAGTGCTAGAGATCGGGTTGGGCGGACAGTCCAAGAGACCCAGTACTTC.

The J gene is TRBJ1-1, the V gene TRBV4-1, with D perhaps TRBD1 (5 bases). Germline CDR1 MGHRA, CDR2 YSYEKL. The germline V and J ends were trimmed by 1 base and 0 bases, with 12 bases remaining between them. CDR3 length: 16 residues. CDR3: CASSQGSGPLNTEAFF. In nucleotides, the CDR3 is TGCGCCAGCAGCCAAGGGTCAGGGCCCTTGAACACTGAAGCTTTCTTT.

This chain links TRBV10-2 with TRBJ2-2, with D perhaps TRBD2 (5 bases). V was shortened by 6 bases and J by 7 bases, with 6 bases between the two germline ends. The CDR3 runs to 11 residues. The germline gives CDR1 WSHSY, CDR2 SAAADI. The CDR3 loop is CASREVGELFF. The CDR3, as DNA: TGCGCCAGCAGGGAGGTCGGGGAGCTGTTTTTT.

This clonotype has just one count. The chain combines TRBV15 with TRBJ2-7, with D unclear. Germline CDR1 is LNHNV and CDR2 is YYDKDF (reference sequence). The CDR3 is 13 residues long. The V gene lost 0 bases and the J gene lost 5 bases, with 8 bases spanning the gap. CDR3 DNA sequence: TGTGCCACCAGCAGAGATGTGGGGAACGAGCAGTACTTC. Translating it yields CATSRDVGNEQYF.

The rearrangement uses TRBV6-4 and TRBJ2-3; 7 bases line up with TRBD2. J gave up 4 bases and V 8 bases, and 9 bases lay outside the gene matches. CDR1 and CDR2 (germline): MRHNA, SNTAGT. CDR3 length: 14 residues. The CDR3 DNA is TGTGCCAGCGGAGTCAGCGGGGACGCAGATACGCAGTATTTT. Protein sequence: CASGVSGDADTQYF.

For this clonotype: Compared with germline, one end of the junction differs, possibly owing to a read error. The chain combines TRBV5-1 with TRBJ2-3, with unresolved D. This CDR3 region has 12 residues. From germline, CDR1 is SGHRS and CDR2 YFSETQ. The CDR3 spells CAGSLVSDTQYF. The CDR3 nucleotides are TGCGCCGGCAGCTTGGTCTCGGATACGCAGTATTTT. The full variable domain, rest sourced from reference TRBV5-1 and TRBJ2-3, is KAGVTQTPRYLIKTRGQQVTLSCSPISGHRSVSWYQQTPGQGLQFLFEYFSETQRNKGNFPGRFSGRQFSNSRSEMNVSTLELGDSALYLCAGSLVSDTQYFGPGTRLTVL.

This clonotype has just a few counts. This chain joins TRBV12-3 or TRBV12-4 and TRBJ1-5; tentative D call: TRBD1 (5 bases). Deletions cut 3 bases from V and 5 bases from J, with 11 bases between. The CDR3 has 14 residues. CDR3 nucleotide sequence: TGTGCCAGCAGTTTCACGGGGGGTTATCAGCCCCAGCATTTT. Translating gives CASSFTGGYQPQHF.

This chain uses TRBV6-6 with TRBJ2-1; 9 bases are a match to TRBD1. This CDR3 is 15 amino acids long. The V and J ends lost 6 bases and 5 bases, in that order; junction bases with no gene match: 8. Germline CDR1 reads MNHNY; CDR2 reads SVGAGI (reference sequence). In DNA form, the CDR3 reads TGTGCCAGCAGAGTGCGGGACAGGGTACACAATGAGCAGTTCTTC. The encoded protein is CASRVRDRVHNEQFF.

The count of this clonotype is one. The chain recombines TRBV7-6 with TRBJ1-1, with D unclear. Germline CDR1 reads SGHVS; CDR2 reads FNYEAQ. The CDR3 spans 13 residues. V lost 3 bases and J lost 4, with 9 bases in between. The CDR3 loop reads CASSLSSATEAFF. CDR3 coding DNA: TGTGCCAGCAGCTTGAGTTCGGCCACTGAAGCTTTCTTT.

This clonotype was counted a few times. The CDR3 DNA follows: TGTGCCAGCAGCCCACGGGACAGCCAAAAACTGTTTTTT. Protein: CASSPRDSQKLFF. This sequence joins TRBV7-9 and TRBJ1-4, with TRBD1 matching 7 bases. Germline V gives CDR1 SEHNR, CDR2 FQNEAQ (reference sequence). The CDR3 runs 13 residues. V shed 5 bases and J 9 bases; nucleotides not matched to a gene: 6.

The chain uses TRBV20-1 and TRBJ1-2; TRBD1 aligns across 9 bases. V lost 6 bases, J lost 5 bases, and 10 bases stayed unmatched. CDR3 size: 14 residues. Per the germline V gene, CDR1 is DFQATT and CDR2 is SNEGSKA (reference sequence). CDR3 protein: CSATTPDRGYGYTF. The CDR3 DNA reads TGCAGTGCAACTACCCCGGACAGGGGTTATGGCTACACCTTC.

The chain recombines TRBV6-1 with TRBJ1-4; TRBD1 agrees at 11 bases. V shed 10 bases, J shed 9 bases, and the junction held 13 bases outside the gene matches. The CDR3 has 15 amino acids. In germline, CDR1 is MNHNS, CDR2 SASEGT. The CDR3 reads CATAGTGGEWQKLFF. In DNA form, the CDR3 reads TGTGCCACTGCCGGGACAGGGGGTGAATGGCAAAAACTGTTTTTT.

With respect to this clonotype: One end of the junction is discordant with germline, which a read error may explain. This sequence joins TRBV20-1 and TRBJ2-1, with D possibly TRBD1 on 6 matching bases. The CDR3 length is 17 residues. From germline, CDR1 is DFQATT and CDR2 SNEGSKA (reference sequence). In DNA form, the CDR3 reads TGCAGTACTAGTCTCCTAATGCAGGGGAGAATCAACAATGAGCAGTTCTTC. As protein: CSTSLLMQGRINNEQFF.

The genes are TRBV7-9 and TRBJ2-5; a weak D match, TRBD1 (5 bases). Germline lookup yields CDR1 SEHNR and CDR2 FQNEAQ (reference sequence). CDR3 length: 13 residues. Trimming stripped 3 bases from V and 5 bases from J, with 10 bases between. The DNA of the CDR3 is TGTGCCAGCAGCTTGACAGTTTCGGAGACCCAGTACTTC. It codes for CASSLTVSETQYF.

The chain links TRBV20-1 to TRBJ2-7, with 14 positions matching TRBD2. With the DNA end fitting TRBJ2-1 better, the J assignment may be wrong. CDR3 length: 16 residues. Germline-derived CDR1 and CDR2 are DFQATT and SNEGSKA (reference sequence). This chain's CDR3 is CSAKSPGTSGSNEQFF. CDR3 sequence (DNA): TGCAGTGCCAAGAGCCCCGGGACTAGCGGGAGCAATGAGCAGTTCTTC.

CDR3 sequence: CASSHTVAKNIQYF. The CDR3 DNA sequence: TGTGCCAGCAGCCATACAGTGGCCAAAAACATTCAGTACTTC. The chain couples TRBV5-5 to TRBJ2-4; D not certain. The CDR3 length is 14 residues. Per germline, CDR1 SGHKS and CDR2 YYEKEE (reference sequence). Trimming removed 4 bases at V and 1 base at J, with 9 bases between. Full variable domain (outside the CDR3, taken from reference TRBV5-5 and TRBJ2-4): DAGVTQSPTHLIKTRGQQVTLRCSPISGHKSVSWYQQVLGQGPQFIFQYYEKEERGRGNFPDRFSARQFPNYSSELNVNALLLGDSALYLCASSHTVAKNIQYFGAGTRLSVL.

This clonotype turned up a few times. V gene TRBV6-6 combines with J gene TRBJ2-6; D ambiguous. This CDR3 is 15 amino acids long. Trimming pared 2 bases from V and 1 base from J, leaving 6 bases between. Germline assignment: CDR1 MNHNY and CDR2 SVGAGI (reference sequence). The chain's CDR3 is CASSYPRSGANVLTF. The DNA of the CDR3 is TGTGCCAGCAGTTACCCCAGATCTGGGGCCAACGTCCTGACTTTC.

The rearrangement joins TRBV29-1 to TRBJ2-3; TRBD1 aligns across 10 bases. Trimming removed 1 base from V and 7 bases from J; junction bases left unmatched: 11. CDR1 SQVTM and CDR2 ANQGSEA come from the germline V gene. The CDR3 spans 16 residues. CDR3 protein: CSVEAGGTGVRNTQYF. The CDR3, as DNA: TGCAGCGTTGAAGCCGGCGGGACAGGGGTGAGGAATACGCAGTATTTT.

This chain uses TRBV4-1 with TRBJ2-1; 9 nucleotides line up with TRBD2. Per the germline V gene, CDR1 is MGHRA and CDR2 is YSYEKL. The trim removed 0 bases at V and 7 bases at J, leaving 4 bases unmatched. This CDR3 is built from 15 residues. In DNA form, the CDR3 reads TGCGCCAGCAGCCAAGATAGCGGGAGAAGTAATGAGCAGTTCTTC. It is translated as CASSQDSGRSNEQFF.

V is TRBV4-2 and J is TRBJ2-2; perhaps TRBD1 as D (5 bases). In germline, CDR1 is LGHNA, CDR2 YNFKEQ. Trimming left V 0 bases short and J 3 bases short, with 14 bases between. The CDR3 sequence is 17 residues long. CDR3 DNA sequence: TGTGCCAGCAGCCAAGATGGGGCTAGTGGGGACACCGGGGAGCTGTTTTTT. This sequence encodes CASSQDGASGDTGELFF.

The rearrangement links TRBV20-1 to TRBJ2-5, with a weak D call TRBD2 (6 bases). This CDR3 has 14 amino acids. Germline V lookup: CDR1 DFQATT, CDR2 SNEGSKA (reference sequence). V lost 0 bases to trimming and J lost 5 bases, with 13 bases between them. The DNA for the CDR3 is TGCAGTGCTAGAGATAACGGGGGAGGCGAGACCCAGTACTTC. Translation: CSARDNGGGETQYF.

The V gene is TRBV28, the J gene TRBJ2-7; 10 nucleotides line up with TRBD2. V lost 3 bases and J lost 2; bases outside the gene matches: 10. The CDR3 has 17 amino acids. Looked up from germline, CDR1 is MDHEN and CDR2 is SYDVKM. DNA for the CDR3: TGTGCCAGCAGTTTTGTGTCAAGCAGCGGGAGGGCCTACGAGCAGTACTTC. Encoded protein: CASSFVSSSGRAYEQYF.